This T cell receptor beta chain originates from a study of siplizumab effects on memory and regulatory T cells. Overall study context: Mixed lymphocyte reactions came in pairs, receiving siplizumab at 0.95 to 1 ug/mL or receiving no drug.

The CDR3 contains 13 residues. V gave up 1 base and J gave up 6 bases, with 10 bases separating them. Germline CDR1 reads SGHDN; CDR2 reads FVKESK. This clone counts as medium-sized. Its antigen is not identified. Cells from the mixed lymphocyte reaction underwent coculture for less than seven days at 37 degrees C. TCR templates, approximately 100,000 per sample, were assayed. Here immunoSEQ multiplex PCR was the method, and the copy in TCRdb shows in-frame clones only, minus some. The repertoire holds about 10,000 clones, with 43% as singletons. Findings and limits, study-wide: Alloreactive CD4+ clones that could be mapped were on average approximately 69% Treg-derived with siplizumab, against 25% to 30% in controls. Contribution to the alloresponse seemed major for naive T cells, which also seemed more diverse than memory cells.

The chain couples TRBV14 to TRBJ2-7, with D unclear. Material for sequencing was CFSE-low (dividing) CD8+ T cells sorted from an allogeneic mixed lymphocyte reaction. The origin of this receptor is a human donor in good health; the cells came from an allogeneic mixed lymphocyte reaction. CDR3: CASSQVVGSEQYF. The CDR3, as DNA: TGTGCCAGCAGCCAAGTTGTCGGGTCCGAGCAGTACTTC.